Listed here are 15 T cell receptor beta chains from one sample, sequenced in a study of neurological immune-mediated disorders. TCRdb processed the 5' RACE reads anew with MiXCR; each CDR3 protein has one entry. The data contain 55,000 to 65,000 distinct CDR3 sequences, over 9.5% of them seen just once; the ten biggest clones take up 9.5% to 12%. Sequencing was performed on PBMCs. These receptors all stem from a woman aged 60-70 years with HTLV-1-associated myelopathy (HAM/TSP).

This clonotype was seen ten or more times. J is TRBJ2-3 and V is TRBV2; 8 bases align to TRBD2. The CDR3 is 16 residues long. Germline loops: CDR1 SNHLY, CDR2 FYNNEI. Losses at the gene ends were 6 bases for V and 0 bases for J; bases not matched to a gene: 8. The chain's CDR3 is CASRSKGLASTDTQYF. For the CDR3, the DNA is TGTGCCAGCAGGTCTAAAGGACTAGCCAGCACAGATACGCAGTATTTT. Combining the CDR3 with reference TRBV2 and TRBJ2-3 gives the whole variable domain EPEVTQTPSHQVTQMGQEVILRCVPISNHLYFYWYRQILGQKVEFLVSFYNNEISEKSEIFDDQFSVERPDGSNFTLKIRSTKLEDSAMYFCASRSKGLASTDTQYFGPGTRLTVL.

This clonotype was seen many times. CDR3 DNA sequence: TGTGCCAGCAGTGAGCAGCGGGGCAGCACAGATACGCAGTATTTT. The encoded protein is CASSEQRGSTDTQYF. The rearrangement joins TRBV2 to TRBJ2-3, with TRBD2 matching 7 bases. Per the germline V gene, CDR1 is SNHLY and CDR2 is FYNNEI. The V gene end was trimmed by 3 bases and the J gene end by 0 bases; junction bases not matched to a gene: 3. This CDR3 is built from 15 residues.

This clonotype was counted many times. The rearrangement joins TRBV7-9 to TRBJ2-3; D is possibly TRBD2 (6 bases). The germline V and J ends were trimmed by 5 bases and 4 bases, with 10 bases remaining between them. The V gene's germline CDR1 is SEHNR and CDR2 FQNEAQ (reference sequence). The CDR3 loop spans 13 amino acids. CDR3 sequence reads: CASSPGTSDTQYF. The CDR3 DNA is TGTGCCAGCAGCCCTGGGACTTCAGATACGCAGTATTTT. Supplemented by reference TRBV7-9 and TRBJ2-3, the full variable domain reads DTGVSQNPRHKITKRGQNVTFRCDPISEHNRLYWYRQTLGQGPEFLTYFQNEAQLEKSRLLSDRFSAERPKGSFSTLEIQRTEQGDSAMYLCASSPGTSDTQYFGPGTRLTVL.

The table lists this clonotype with many counts. V usage is TRBV6-5 and J usage is TRBJ2-7; tentatively, D is TRBD1 or TRBD2 (7 bases each). The V gene lost 2 bases and the J gene lost 9 bases, with 20 bases spanning the gap. Germline V lookup: CDR1 MNHEY, CDR2 SVGAGI. This CDR3 spans 15 amino acids. The CDR3 protein is CASSYVRGGLTLQYF. The CDR3 region has the DNA TGTGCCAGCAGTTACGTCAGGGGGGGATTGACTCTGCAGTACTTC.

This clonotype was seen many times. The chain uses TRBV7-8 and TRBJ2-2; D is unresolved. V was shortened by 3 bases and J by 1 base, with 0 bases between the two germline ends. Germline V gene data show CDR1 as SGHVS and CDR2 as FQNEAQ. This CDR3 contains 12 residues. The CDR3 region has the DNA TGTGCCAGCAGCTTGAACACCGGGGAGCTGTTTTTT. Protein product: CASSLNTGELFF.

This clonotype was found many times. V usage is TRBV20-1 and J usage is TRBJ2-2; 9 bases agree with TRBD1. Germline CDR1 reads DFQATT; CDR2 reads SNEGSKA (reference sequence). The CDR3 has 14 residues. Losses at the gene ends were 3 bases for V and 6 bases for J; bases not matched to a gene: 5. As DNA, the CDR3 is TGCAGTGCTAGTTTACAGGGGGCCGCCGGGGAGCTGTTTTTT. This codes for CSASLQGAAGELFF.

Within the sample, this clonotype is medium-sized (0.01 to 0.1%). The chain uses TRBV2 and TRBJ2-2; possible D gene TRBD1, 6 bases. In germline, CDR1 is SNHLY, CDR2 FYNNEI. V lost 3 bases and J lost 3, with 8 bases in between. The CDR3 is 14 residues long. CDR3 protein: CASSEGTHTGELFF. The DNA for the CDR3 is TGTGCCAGCAGTGAGGGGACACACACCGGGGAGCTGTTTTTT.

This clonotype was observed many times. The rearrangement links TRBV7-9 to TRBJ2-7, with D tentatively TRBD1 (6 bases). V dropped 6 bases and J dropped 6 bases, with 15 bases sitting between them. The CDR3 totals 13 residues. Germline CDR1 reads SEHNR; CDR2 reads FQNEAQ (reference sequence). In DNA form, the CDR3 reads TGTGCCAGCAGTATCCCGGGGACAAGCGAGCAGTACTTC. Protein: CASSIPGTSEQYF.

The chain employs TRBV20-1 and TRBJ2-3, with 11 bases matching TRBD2. This CDR3 comprises 14 residues. CDR1 and CDR2 (germline): DFQATT, SNEGSKA (reference sequence). In DNA form, the CDR3 reads TGCGGTACTAGCGGGAGAGGCCAGGTAGATACGCAGTATTTT. Protein product: CGTSGRGQVDTQYF.

Notes on this clonotype: A single base separates this from a much larger clone, so it may be a read error. The chain links TRBV2 to TRBJ2-4, with TRBD2 matching 12 bases. This CDR3 comprises 18 residues. Trimming at V came to 7 bases and at J to 5 bases, leaving 15 bases not matched to a gene. Germline assignment: CDR1 SNHLY and CDR2 FYNNEI. The CDR3 is CASTRLAGDLSVENIQYF. CDR3 DNA: TGTGCCAGCACCCGACTAGCGGGAGATCTCTCGGTGGAAAACATTCAGTACTTC.

This clonotype was counted between two and nine times. CDR3 sequence (DNA): TGTGCCAGCAGTCCCAACGTGCTCAGCGGGAGGGGTGAGACCCAGTACTTC. Translation gives CASSPNVLSGRGETQYF. The chain has TRBV6-1 and TRBJ2-5; 10 bases map to TRBD2. After removal of 5 bases from V and 5 bases from J, the junction contained 14 bases not matched to a gene. Germline V gives CDR1 MNHNS, CDR2 SASEGT. The CDR3 spans 17 residues.

This clonotype was observed a few times. The chain's CDR3 is CASSQVAGGAEQFF. As DNA, the CDR3 is TGTGCCAGCAGCCAAGTTGCCGGGGGGGCTGAGCAGTTCTTC. This chain connects TRBV3-1 to TRBJ2-1, with 8 bases fitting TRBD2. The CDR3 extends over 14 amino acids. J was trimmed by 9 bases and V by 1 base; bases with no gene match: 5. CDR1 and CDR2 from the germline V gene are LGHDT and YNNKEL (reference sequence).

This clonotype was picked up a small number of times. V is TRBV6-5 and J is TRBJ2-3; unclear D gene. V shed 0 bases and J shed 0 bases, with 7 bases lying between them. The CDR3 spans 15 residues. Germline V gene data show CDR1 as MNHEY and CDR2 as SVGAGI. For the CDR3, the DNA is TGTGCCAGCAGTTACTCGGCAGGAAGCACAGATACGCAGTATTTT. This translates into CASSYSAGSTDTQYF.

This clonotype occurred a few times. J is TRBJ2-3 and V is TRBV28; D is ambiguous. V shed 3 bases and J shed 2 bases, with 9 bases lying between them. Per the germline V gene, CDR1 is MDHEN and CDR2 is SYDVKM. The CDR3 consists of 14 residues. In nucleotides, the CDR3 is TGTGCCAGCAGTTTTAACACACACACAGATACGCAGTATTTT. This sequence encodes CASSFNTHTDTQYF.

Remarks on this clonotype: Since no conserved phenylalanine or tryptophan closes the CDR3, a read error is the likely cause. The rearrangement uses TRBV15 and TRBJ1-4; 10 bases fit TRBD1. CDR1 and CDR2 (germline): LNHNV, YYDKDF (reference sequence). The length of the CDR3 is 14 residues. In DNA form, the CDR3 reads TGTGTCACCAGCAGGGGACAGGGGCCTGAAAAACTGTTTTAT. It specifies CVTSRGQGPEKLFY.